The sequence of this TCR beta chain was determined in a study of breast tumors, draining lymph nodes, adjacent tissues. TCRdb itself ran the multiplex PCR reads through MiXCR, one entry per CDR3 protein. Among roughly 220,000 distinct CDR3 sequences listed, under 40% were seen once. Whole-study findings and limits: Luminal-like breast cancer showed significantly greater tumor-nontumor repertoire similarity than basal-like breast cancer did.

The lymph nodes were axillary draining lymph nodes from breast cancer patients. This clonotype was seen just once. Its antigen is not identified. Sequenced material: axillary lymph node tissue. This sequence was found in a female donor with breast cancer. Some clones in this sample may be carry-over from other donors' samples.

In DNA, the CDR3 is TGTGCCAGCAGCTGGGGCCTGGCGAATGAGCAGTTCTTC. It is translated as CASSWGLANEQFF. The chain is built from TRBV7-3 and TRBJ2-1, with a possible D match to TRBD1 (5 bases). This CDR3 region has 13 residues. V shed 4 bases and J shed 7 bases, with 11 bases lying between them. CDR1 SGHTA and CDR2 FQGTGA come from the germline V gene. Complete variable domain (other parts from reference TRBV7-3 and TRBJ2-1): GAGVSQTPSNKVTEKGKYVELRCDPISGHTALYWYRQSLGQGPEFLIYFQGTGAADDSGLPNDRFFAVRPEGSVSTLKIQRTERGDSAVYLCASSWGLANEQFFGPGTRLTVL.